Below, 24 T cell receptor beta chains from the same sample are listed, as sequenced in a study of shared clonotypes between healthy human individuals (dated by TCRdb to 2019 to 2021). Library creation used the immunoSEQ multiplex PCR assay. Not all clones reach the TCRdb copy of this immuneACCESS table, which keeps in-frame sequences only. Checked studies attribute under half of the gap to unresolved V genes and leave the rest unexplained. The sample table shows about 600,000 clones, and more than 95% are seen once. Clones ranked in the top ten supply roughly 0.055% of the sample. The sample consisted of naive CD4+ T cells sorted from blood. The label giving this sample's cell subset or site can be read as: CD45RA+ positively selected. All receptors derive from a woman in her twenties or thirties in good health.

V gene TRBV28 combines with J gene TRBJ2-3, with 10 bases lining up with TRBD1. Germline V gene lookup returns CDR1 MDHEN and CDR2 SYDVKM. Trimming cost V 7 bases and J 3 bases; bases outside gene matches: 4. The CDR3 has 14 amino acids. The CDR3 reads CASTPGQGTDTQYF. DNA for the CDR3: TGTGCCAGCACACCGGGACAGGGGACAGATACGCAGTATTTT.

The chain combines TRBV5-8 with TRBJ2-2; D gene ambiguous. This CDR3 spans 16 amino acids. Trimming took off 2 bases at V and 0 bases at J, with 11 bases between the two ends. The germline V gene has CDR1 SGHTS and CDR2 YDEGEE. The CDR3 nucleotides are TGTGCCAGCAGCTTCGGAGACAACACGAACACCGGGGAGCTGTTTTTT. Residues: CASSFGDNTNTGELFF. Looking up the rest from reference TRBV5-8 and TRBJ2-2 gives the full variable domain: EAGVTQSPTHLIKTRGQQATLRCSPISGHTSVYWYQQALGLGLQFLLWYDEGEERNRGNFPPRFSGRQFPNYSSELNVNALELEDSALYLCASSFGDNTNTGELFFGEGSRLTVL.

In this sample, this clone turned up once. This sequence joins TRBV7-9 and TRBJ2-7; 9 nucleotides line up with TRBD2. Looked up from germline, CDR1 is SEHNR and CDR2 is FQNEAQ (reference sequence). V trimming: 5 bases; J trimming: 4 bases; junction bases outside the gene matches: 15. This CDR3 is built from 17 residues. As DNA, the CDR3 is TGTGCCAGCAGCCGGGTCGCCGTGCGGGAGGGCCAATACGAGCAGTACTTC. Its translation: CASSRVAVREGQYEQYF.

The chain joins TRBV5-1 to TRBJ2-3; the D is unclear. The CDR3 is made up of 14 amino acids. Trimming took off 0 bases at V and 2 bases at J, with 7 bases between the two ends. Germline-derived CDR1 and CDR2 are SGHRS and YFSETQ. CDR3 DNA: TGCGCCAGCAGCTTGGATGGTGACACAGATACGCAGTATTTT. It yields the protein CASSLDGDTDTQYF.

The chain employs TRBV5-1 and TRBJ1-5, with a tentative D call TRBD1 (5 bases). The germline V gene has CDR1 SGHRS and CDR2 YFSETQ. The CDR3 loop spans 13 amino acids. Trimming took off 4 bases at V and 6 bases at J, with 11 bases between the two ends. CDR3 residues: CASSGGGGQPQHF. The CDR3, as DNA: TGCGCCAGCAGCGGCGGGGGGGGTCAGCCCCAGCATTTT.

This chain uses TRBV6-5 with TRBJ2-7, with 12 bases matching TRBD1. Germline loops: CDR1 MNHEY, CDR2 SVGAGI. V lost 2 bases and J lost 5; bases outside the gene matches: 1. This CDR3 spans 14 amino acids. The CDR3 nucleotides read TGTGCCAGCAGTTACGGGACAGGGGGCCACGAGCAGTACTTC. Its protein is CASSYGTGGHEQYF.

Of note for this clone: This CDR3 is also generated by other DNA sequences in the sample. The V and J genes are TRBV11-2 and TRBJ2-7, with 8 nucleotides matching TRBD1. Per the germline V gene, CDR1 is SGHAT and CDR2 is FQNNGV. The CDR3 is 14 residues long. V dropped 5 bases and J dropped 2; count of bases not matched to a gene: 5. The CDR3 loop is CASSPGQATYEQYF. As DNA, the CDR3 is TGTGCCAGCAGCCCGGGACAGGCCACCTACGAGCAGTACTTC.

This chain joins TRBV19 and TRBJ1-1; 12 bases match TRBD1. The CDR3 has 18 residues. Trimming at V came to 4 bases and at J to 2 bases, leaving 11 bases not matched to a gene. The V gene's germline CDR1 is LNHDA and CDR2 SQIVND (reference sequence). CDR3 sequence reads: CASSRPWDRGQRNTEAFF. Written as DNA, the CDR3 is TGTGCCAGTAGTAGGCCGTGGGACAGGGGGCAACGAAACACTGAAGCTTTCTTT.

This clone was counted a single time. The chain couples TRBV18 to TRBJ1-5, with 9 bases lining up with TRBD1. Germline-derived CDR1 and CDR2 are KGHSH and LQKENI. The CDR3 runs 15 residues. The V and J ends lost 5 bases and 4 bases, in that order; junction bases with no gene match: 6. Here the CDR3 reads CASSAGQGTNQPQHF. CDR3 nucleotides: TGTGCCAGCTCAGCGGGACAGGGAACTAATCAGCCCCAGCATTTT.

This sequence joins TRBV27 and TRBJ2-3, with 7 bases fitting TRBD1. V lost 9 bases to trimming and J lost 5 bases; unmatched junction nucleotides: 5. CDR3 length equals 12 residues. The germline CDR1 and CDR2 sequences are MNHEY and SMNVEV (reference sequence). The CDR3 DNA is TGTGCCAGTACAGGGGTGGAAGATACGCAGTATTTT. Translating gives CASTGVEDTQYF.

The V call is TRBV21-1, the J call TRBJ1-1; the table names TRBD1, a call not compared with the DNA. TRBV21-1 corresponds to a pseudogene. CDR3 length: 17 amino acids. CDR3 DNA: TGTGCCAGCAGCGAACCGGGACACCAATCAGTGAACACTGAAGCTTTCTTT. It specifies CASSEPGHQSVNTEAFF.

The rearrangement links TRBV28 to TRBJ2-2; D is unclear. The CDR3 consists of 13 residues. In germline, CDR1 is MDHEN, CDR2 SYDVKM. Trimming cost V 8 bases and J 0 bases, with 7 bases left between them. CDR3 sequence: CASWYPNTGELFF. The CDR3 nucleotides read TGTGCCAGCTGGTATCCGAACACCGGGGAGCTGTTTTTT.

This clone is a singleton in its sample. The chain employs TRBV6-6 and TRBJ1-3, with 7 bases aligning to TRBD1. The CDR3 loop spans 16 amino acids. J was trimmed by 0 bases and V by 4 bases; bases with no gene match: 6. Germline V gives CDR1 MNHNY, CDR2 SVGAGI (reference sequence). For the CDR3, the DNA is TGTGCCAGCAGTTCCCCGGGACAGCTCTCTGGAAACACCATATATTTT. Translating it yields CASSSPGQLSGNTIYF.

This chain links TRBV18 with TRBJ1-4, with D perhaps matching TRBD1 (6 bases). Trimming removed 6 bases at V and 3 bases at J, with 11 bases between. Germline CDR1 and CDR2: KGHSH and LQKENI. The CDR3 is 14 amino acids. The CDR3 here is CASSGGTANEKLFF. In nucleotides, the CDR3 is TGTGCCAGCTCGGGGGGCACGGCTAATGAAAAACTGTTTTTT.

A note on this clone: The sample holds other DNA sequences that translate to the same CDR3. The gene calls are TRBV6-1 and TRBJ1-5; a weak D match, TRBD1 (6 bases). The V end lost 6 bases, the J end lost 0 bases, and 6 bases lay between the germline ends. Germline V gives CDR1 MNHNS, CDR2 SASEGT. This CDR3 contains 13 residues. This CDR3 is CASSRGSNQPQHF. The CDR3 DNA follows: TGTGCCAGCAGCAGGGGTAGCAATCAGCCCCAGCATTTT.

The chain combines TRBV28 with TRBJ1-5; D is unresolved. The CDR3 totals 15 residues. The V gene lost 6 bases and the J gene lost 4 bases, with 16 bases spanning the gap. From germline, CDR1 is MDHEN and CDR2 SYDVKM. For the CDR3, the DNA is TGTGCCAGCAGCCGAGTCGCGGGAGGGAATCAGCCCCAGCATTTT. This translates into CASSRVAGGNQPQHF.

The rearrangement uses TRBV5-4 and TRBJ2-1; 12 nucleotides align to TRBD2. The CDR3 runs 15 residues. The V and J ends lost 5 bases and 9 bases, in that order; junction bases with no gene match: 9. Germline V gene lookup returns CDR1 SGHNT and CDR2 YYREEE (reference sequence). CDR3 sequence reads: CASSHSSGRASEQFF. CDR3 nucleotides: TGTGCCAGCAGTCACTCTAGCGGGAGGGCCTCTGAGCAGTTCTTC.

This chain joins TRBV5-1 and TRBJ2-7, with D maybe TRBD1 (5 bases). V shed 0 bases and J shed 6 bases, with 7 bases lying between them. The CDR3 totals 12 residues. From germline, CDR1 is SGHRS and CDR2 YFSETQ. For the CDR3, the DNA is TGCGCCAGCAGCTTGGAGGGGATCGAGCAGTACTTC. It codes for CASSLEGIEQYF.

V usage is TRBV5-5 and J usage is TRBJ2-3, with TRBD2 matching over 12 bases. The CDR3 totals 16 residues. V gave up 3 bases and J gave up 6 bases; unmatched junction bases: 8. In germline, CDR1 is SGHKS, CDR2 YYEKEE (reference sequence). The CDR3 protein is CASSSETSGRSDTQYF. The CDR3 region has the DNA TGTGCCAGCAGCTCGGAAACTAGCGGGAGGAGTGATACGCAGTATTTT.

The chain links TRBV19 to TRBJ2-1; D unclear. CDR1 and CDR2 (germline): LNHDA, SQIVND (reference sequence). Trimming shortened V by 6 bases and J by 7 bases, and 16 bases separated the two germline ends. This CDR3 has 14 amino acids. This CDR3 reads CASRHHGQRNEQFF. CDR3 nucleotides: TGTGCCAGTAGACATCACGGGCAGCGTAATGAGCAGTTCTTC.

For the CDR3, the DNA is TGTGCCAGTAGTATACCGGGACTTAGGGTCCCCACGCAGTATTTT. Protein product: CASSIPGLRVPTQYF. This rearrangement joins TRBV19 to TRBJ2-3, with D perhaps TRBD2 (6 bases). CDR1 is LNHDA, CDR2 SQIVND, per germline (reference sequence). V was cut by 2 bases and J by 9 bases, with 18 bases left in between. The CDR3 extends over 15 amino acids.

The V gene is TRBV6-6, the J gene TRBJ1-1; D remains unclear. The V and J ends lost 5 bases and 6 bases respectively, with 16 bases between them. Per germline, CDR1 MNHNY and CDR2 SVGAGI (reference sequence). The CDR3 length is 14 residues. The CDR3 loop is CASSTWTGASEAFF. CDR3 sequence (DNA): TGTGCCAGCAGTACTTGGACGGGAGCATCTGAAGCTTTCTTT.

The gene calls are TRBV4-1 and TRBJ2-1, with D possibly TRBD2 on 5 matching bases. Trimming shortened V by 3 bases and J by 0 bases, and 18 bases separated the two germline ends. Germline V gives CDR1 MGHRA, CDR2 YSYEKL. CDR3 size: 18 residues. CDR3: CASSQVPPRANSYNEQFF. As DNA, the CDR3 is TGCGCCAGCAGCCAGGTTCCCCCGAGGGCCAACTCCTACAATGAGCAGTTCTTC.

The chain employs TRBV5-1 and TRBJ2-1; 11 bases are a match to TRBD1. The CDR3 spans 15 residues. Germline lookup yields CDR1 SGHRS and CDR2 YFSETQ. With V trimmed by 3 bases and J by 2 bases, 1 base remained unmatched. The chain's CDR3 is CASSSGQGAYNEQFF. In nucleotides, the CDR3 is TGCGCCAGCAGCTCGGGACAGGGGGCCTACAATGAGCAGTTCTTC.